These 14 T cell receptor beta chains originate from one sample sequenced in a study of blood T cell repertoires in COVID-19. TCRdb keeps only in-frame clones here, not all; method: immunoSEQ multiplex PCR. The sample consists of 200,000 to 250,000 clones, around 88% of them appearing once. Sample: peripheral blood. The source of these receptors is a man younger than 35 with active or convalescent COVID-19.

The V call is TRBV25-1, the J call TRBJ2-3; tentatively, D is TRBD2 (6 bases). Trimming took 3 bases from V and 1 from J, leaving 17 bases between them. CDR1 MGHDK and CDR2 SYGVNS come from the germline V gene. CDR3 length: 17 amino acids. The CDR3 loop reads CASSDRTGGTGTDTQYF. As DNA, the CDR3 is TGTGCCAGCAGTGACCGGACCGGAGGGACGGGCACAGATACGCAGTATTTT.

The chain uses TRBV19 and TRBJ1-2; 8 nucleotides agree with TRBD1. V shed 9 bases and J 0 bases; nucleotides not matched to a gene: 3. The CDR3 has 13 amino acids. Looked up from germline, CDR1 is LNHDA and CDR2 is SQIVND (reference sequence). This chain's CDR3 is CASGQGTNYGYTF. The CDR3 nucleotides are TGTGCCAGCGGACAGGGCACTAACTATGGCTACACCTTC.

The chain is built from TRBV30 and TRBJ1-6, with 7 bases aligning to TRBD1. Germline lookup yields CDR1 GTSNPN and CDR2 SVGIG (reference sequence). The CDR3 is 14 amino acids. With 0 bases clipped from V and 8 bases from J, the junction kept 4 bases outside the gene matches. CDR3 coding DNA: TGTGCCTGGAGTGTACGGCAGGGGGATTCACCCCTCCACTTT. Translation gives CAWSVRQGDSPLHF.

This clone was observed a handful of times. The chain couples TRBV5-6 to TRBJ1-3; 7 bases map to TRBD1. Germline V CDR1 and CDR2: SGHDT, YYEEEE. The V and J ends lost 5 bases and 9 bases, in that order; junction bases with no gene match: 8. This CDR3 has 13 residues. The CDR3 DNA is TGTGCCAGCAGATCGACAGGGTCGGTCACCATATATTTT. Protein: CASRSTGSVTIYF. Filled out from reference TRBV5-6 and TRBJ1-3, the complete variable domain reads DAGVTQSPTHLIKTRGQQVTLRCSPKSGHDTVSWYQQALGQGPQFIFQYYEEEERQRGNFPDRFSGHQFPNYSSELNVNALLLGDSALYLCASRSTGSVTIYFGEGSWLTVV.

The rearrangement uses TRBV7-3 and TRBJ2-1, with D maybe TRBD2 (6 bases). V was pared by 4 bases and J by 3 bases, with 13 bases between. Germline V gives CDR1 SGHTA, CDR2 FQGTGA. The CDR3 spans 15 residues. CDR3 sequence (DNA): TGTGCCAGCAGCTCTCATGGTAGCGGCTACAATGAGCAGTTCTTC. This codes for CASSSHGSGYNEQFF.

A single count supports this clone. The chain is built from TRBV6-5 and TRBJ1-5; D call uncertain. The CDR3 runs to 15 residues. CDR1 and CDR2 from the germline V gene are MNHEY and SVGAGI. Trimming cost V 7 bases and J 6 bases, with 19 bases left between them. As DNA, the CDR3 is TGTGCCAGCACCGAAAGACCCCTATCGGGTCAGCCCCAGCATTTT. It codes for CASTERPLSGQPQHF.

CDR3 nucleotide sequence: TGTGCCAGTACCCCAGACAGATTGAACACTGAAGCTTTCTTT. Protein: CASTPDRLNTEAFF. The chain has TRBV19 and TRBJ1-1, with D possibly being TRBD1 (5 bases). Germline lookup yields CDR1 LNHDA and CDR2 SQIVND (reference sequence). V lost 7 bases and J lost 0, with 12 bases in between. The length of the CDR3 is 14 residues.

This rearrangement joins TRBV12-3 or TRBV12-4 to TRBJ2-3; 8 bases are shared with TRBD1. V lost 8 bases and J lost 1; bases outside the gene matches: 2. The CDR3 sequence is 13 residues long. The CDR3 protein is CASGTGGTDTQYF. In nucleotides, the CDR3 is TGTGCCAGCGGGACAGGCGGCACAGATACGCAGTATTTT.

The chain joins TRBV6-2 or TRBV6-3 to TRBJ2-1, with D possibly being TRBD2 (5 bases). The CDR3 covers 11 residues. V was trimmed by 6 bases and J by 15 bases, leaving 15 bases between them. Per germline, CDR1 MNHEY and CDR2 SVGEGT. In DNA form, the CDR3 reads TGTGCCAGCAGCCTAGGAAGCGCGGGGTTCTTC. This sequence encodes CASSLGSAGFF.

This chain joins TRBV5-5 and TRBJ2-7; 8 bases map to TRBD1. Germline values: CDR1 SGHKS, CDR2 YYEKEE (reference sequence). CDR3 length: 16 amino acids. Unmatched junction bases numbered 12, after V lost 4 bases and J lost 3 bases. The CDR3 coding sequence is TGTGCCAGCAGCCGCGATCCGGGACAGGCACTCTACGAGCAGTACTTC. Translating it yields CASSRDPGQALYEQYF.

This chain joins TRBV28 and TRBJ1-1, with 8 bases that match TRBD1. V shed 4 bases, J shed 6 bases, and the junction held 16 bases outside the gene matches. This CDR3 region has 17 residues. Germline V gene data show CDR1 as MDHEN and CDR2 as SYDVKM. The CDR3 DNA reads TGTGCCAGCAGTTCCAGGACAGGGAGCATGAATACCCCTGAAGCTTTCTTT. Amino acid sequence: CASSSRTGSMNTPEAFF.

This clone was seen more than once but under ten times. The rearrangement links TRBV5-1 to TRBJ1-5, with D tentatively TRBD1 (6 bases). This CDR3 region has 15 residues. Germline CDR1 is SGHRS and CDR2 is YFSETQ. V was cut by 0 bases and J by 4 bases, with 11 bases left in between. CDR3 DNA: TGCGCCAGCAGCTTGGCCCCCGACAGGAATCAGCCCCAGCATTTT. Its translation is CASSLAPDRNQPQHF.

The V gene is TRBV9, the J gene TRBJ2-7, with D perhaps matching TRBD2 (6 bases). V lost 4 bases to trimming and J lost 1 base, with 15 bases between them. There are 15 residues in the CDR3. Germline V gene lookup returns CDR1 SGDLS and CDR2 YYNGEE. The CDR3 DNA follows: TGTGCCAGCAGCCCCCATGGGGGGACTTCCTACGAGCAGTACTTC. Its translation: CASSPHGGTSYEQYF.

Here the CDR3 reads CASSIGRLERETQYF. The CDR3 coding sequence is TGTGCCAGTAGTATTGGGAGACTAGAAAGAGAGACCCAGTACTTC. The chain combines TRBV19 with TRBJ2-5, with TRBD2 as a possible D gene (6 bases). The germline gives CDR1 LNHDA, CDR2 SQIVND (reference sequence). The CDR3 totals 15 residues. V was trimmed by 3 bases and J by 4 bases, leaving 15 bases between them.